A single sample is the source of the 20 T cell receptor beta chains below, sequenced in a study of blood T cell repertoires in COVID-19. Profiled with immunoSEQ multiplex PCR; TCRdb holds only in-frame clones, not every one. The table lists about 150,000 clones, 80% to 90% of them singletons. Sequenced material: peripheral blood. The receptors come from a man aged 45 to 65 who had recovered from COVID-19.

The chain recombines TRBV11-2 with TRBJ2-7; 9 bases are shared with TRBD2. The CDR3 runs 14 residues. Per the germline V gene, CDR1 is SGHAT and CDR2 is FQNNGV. V gave up 1 base and J gave up 6 bases; unmatched junction bases: 4. The CDR3, as DNA: TGTGCCAGCAGCTTAGTGGCGGGGGGGTTCGAGCAGTACTTC. This sequence encodes CASSLVAGGFEQYF.

This chain connects TRBV6-5 to TRBJ2-3; unclear D gene. The CDR3 spans 14 residues. Trimming left V 5 bases short and J 2 bases short, with 11 bases between. Per germline, CDR1 MNHEY and CDR2 SVGAGI. CDR3 residues: CASSNLEPTDTQYF. CDR3 DNA sequence: TGTGCCAGCAGTAATCTAGAACCCACAGATACGCAGTATTTT.

V usage is TRBV4-3 and J usage is TRBJ2-5; the match to TRBD1 covers 11 bases. The germline V gene has CDR1 LGHNA and CDR2 YSLEER. V was pared by 2 bases and J by 4 bases, with 9 bases of the junction left unmatched. The CDR3 runs 17 residues. Here the CDR3 reads CASSQTHGTGGLETQYF. CDR3 sequence (DNA): TGCGCCAGCAGCCAAACACACGGGACAGGGGGTTTAGAGACCCAGTACTTC.

The chain carries TRBV6-5 and TRBJ1-1; 8 nucleotides agree with TRBD1. V lost 2 bases, J lost 1 base, and 6 bases stayed unmatched. Germline V gene sequence: CDR1 MNHEY, CDR2 SVGAGI. The CDR3 sequence is 16 residues long. The CDR3 region is CASSYTGTGTNTEAFF. DNA of the CDR3: TGTGCCAGCAGTTACACAGGGACAGGTACGAACACTGAAGCTTTCTTT.

V gene TRBV11-2 combines with J gene TRBJ2-4; tentatively, D is TRBD1 (5 bases). Germline loops: CDR1 SGHAT, CDR2 FQNNGV. CDR3 length: 14 amino acids. Trimming stripped 6 bases from V and 6 bases from J, with 15 bases between. The CDR3 DNA reads TGTGCCAGCAGTGATTCCAAGCAGGGAAACATTCAGTACTTC. Translation gives CASSDSKQGNIQYF.

V usage is TRBV12-3 or TRBV12-4 and J usage is TRBJ2-3; D ambiguous. V was cut by 7 bases and J by 4 bases, with 6 bases left in between. This CDR3 has 11 amino acids. The CDR3 bases are TGTGCCAGCACCCGAGCAGATACGCAGTATTTT. This encodes CASTRADTQYF.

The V gene is TRBV18, the J gene TRBJ2-5; 10 bases fit TRBD2. Germline V CDR1 and CDR2: KGHSH, LQKENI. The CDR3 covers 17 residues. Trimming cost V 1 base and J 1 base; bases outside gene matches: 6. CDR3 protein: CASSPRSGGAAQETQYF. The CDR3 DNA reads as TGTGCCAGCTCACCACGGAGCGGGGGGGCCGCCCAAGAGACCCAGTACTTC.

CDR3 sequence reads: CASSPSRDNSPLHF. DNA of the CDR3: TGTGCCAGCTCACCAAGTCGGGATAATTCACCCCTCCACTTT. The rearrangement links TRBV18 to TRBJ1-6; D gene uncertain. Germline CDR1 is KGHSH and CDR2 is LQKENI. Trimming stripped 2 bases from V and 5 bases from J, with 7 bases between. This CDR3 spans 14 amino acids.

This clone was seen only once. The chain uses TRBV11-3 and TRBJ1-2; a possible D gene is TRBD1 (5 bases). V lost 5 bases, J lost 6 bases, and 19 bases lay in between. Germline V gene sequence: CDR1 SGHNT, CDR2 YENEEA. The CDR3 is made up of 15 amino acids. This CDR3 is CASSHRQFQLDGYTF. The CDR3 coding sequence is TGTGCCAGCAGCCATAGACAGTTCCAACTTGATGGCTACACCTTC.

DNA for the CDR3: TGTGCCAGCAGTGACTGGGACAGGAATGAGCAGTTCTTC. Translated: CASSDWDRNEQFF. The chain has TRBV25-1 and TRBJ2-1, with 8 bases identical to TRBD1. The CDR3 contains 13 residues. V lost 3 bases, J lost 7 bases, and 2 bases stayed unmatched. Germline values: CDR1 MGHDK, CDR2 SYGVNS.

The rearrangement uses TRBV19 and TRBJ1-5, with no clear D. This CDR3 region has 14 residues. Germline V gene lookup returns CDR1 LNHDA and CDR2 SQIVND (reference sequence). Trimming stripped 5 bases from V and 4 bases from J, with 12 bases between. The DNA of the CDR3 is TGTGCCAGTAGTTATCCAGAGACTAATCAGCCCCAGCATTTT. Amino acids: CASSYPETNQPQHF.

The rearrangement links TRBV18 to TRBJ1-5; D is uncertain. The CDR3 runs to 16 residues. Germline assignment: CDR1 KGHSH and CDR2 LQKENI. V was trimmed by 1 base and J by 0 bases, leaving 10 bases between them. CDR3 sequence (DNA): TGTGCCAGCTCACCACAATCCGCGTTTAGCAATCAGCCCCAGCATTTT. Amino acid sequence: CASSPQSAFSNQPQHF. The complete variable domain, with remaining parts taken from reference TRBV18 and TRBJ1-5, reads NAGVMQNPRHLVRRRGQEARLRCSPMKGHSHVYWYRQLPEEGLKFMVYLQKENIIDESGMPKERFSAEFPKEGPSILRIQQVVRGDSAAYFCASSPQSAFSNQPQHFGDGTRLSIL.

V is TRBV19 and J is TRBJ1-5; D remains ambiguous. Germline values: CDR1 LNHDA, CDR2 SQIVND (reference sequence). The CDR3 sequence is 14 residues long. V gave up 4 bases and J gave up 1 base, with 8 bases separating them. CDR3 nucleotides: TGTGCCAGTAGTAAGATGCAGAGCAATCAGCCCCAGCATTTT. Protein: CASSKMQSNQPQHF.

The chain's CDR3 is CASSPGLANSPLHF. The CDR3 DNA reads as TGCGCCAGCAGCCCAGGGCTCGCCAATTCACCCCTCCACTTT. This sequence joins TRBV5-1 and TRBJ1-6; D possibly corresponds to TRBD1 (5 bases). Germline lookup yields CDR1 SGHRS and CDR2 YFSETQ. The CDR3 runs to 14 residues. Trimming left V 4 bases short and J 7 bases short, with 12 bases between.

The chain carries TRBV7-3 and TRBJ1-1, with 9 bases lining up with TRBD1. The germline CDR1 and CDR2 sequences are SGHTA and FQGTGA. The J segment lost 4 bases and the V segment lost 5 bases, leaving 8 bases of the junction unmatched. This CDR3 has 15 residues. The CDR3 protein is CASSLSAGQGTEAFF. CDR3 coding DNA: TGTGCCAGCAGCCTCAGCGCGGGACAGGGCACTGAAGCTTTCTTT. Together with reference TRBV7-3 and TRBJ1-1, the CDR3 gives the full variable domain: GAGVSQTPSNKVTEKGKYVELRCDPISGHTALYWYRQSLGQGPEFLIYFQGTGAADDSGLPNDRFFAVRPEGSVSTLKIQRTERGDSAVYLCASSLSAGQGTEAFFGQGTRLTVV.

V is TRBV9 and J is TRBJ2-7; D might be TRBD1 (6 bases). V dropped 4 bases and J dropped 3 bases, with 17 bases sitting between them. CDR1 is SGDLS, CDR2 YYNGEE, per germline. The CDR3 is 15 residues long. The CDR3 nucleotides read TGTGCCAGCAGCAGATACCCAGGGGACGACTACGAGCAGTACTTC. This encodes CASSRYPGDDYEQYF. Combining the CDR3 with reference TRBV9 and TRBJ2-7 gives the whole variable domain DSGVTQTPKHLITATGQRVTLRCSPRSGDLSVYWYQQSLDQGLQFLIQYYNGEERAKGNILERFSAQQFPDLHSELNLSSLELGDSALYFCASSRYPGDDYEQYFGPGTRLTVT.

Many counts were recorded for this clone. The chain is built from TRBV11-3 and TRBJ2-3, with 8 bases aligning to TRBD1. This CDR3 has 16 amino acids. Germline loops: CDR1 SGHNT, CDR2 YENEEA. V gave up 2 bases and J gave up 0 bases; unmatched junction bases: 4. CDR3 amino acids: CASSLTTGGSTDTQYF. CDR3 in DNA: TGTGCCAGCAGCTTAACAACAGGGGGGAGCACAGATACGCAGTATTTT. Supplemented by reference TRBV11-3 and TRBJ2-3, the full variable domain reads EAGVVQSPRYKIIEKKQPVAFWCNPISGHNTLYWYLQNLGQGPELLIRYENEEAVDDSQLPKDRFSAERLKGVDSTLKIQPAELGDSAVYLCASSLTTGGSTDTQYFGPGTRLTVL.

In nucleotides, the CDR3 is TGTGCCAGCAGCCCAGGGACTGCAGATACGCAGTATTTT. Protein: CASSPGTADTQYF. The chain joins TRBV5-8 to TRBJ2-3; the D gene is possibly TRBD2 (6 bases). The CDR3 has 13 amino acids. V lost 4 bases to trimming and J lost 4 bases, with 10 bases between them. Per germline, CDR1 SGHTS and CDR2 YDEGEE.

The J gene is TRBJ1-1, the V gene TRBV18; D not resolved. Germline V gene lookup returns CDR1 KGHSH and CDR2 LQKENI. The CDR3 is 13 amino acids. V was shortened by 6 bases and J by 1 base, with 9 bases between the two germline ends. CDR3 DNA sequence: TGTGCCAGCTCCCGGGAGGGGAACACTGAAGCTTTCTTT. Protein: CASSREGNTEAFF. The whole variable domain, filled in from reference TRBV18 and TRBJ1-1, reads NAGVMQNPRHLVRRRGQEARLRCSPMKGHSHVYWYRQLPEEGLKFMVYLQKENIIDESGMPKERFSAEFPKEGPSILRIQQVVRGDSAAYFCASSREGNTEAFFGQGTRLTVV.

V gene TRBV25-1 combines with J gene TRBJ2-2; TRBD1 agrees at 11 bases. The CDR3 spans 16 residues. The V and J ends lost 4 bases and 7 bases, in that order; junction bases with no gene match: 8. The germline gives CDR1 MGHDK, CDR2 SYGVNS. The CDR3 region has the DNA TGTGCCAGCAGTGCCCAACGGGACAGGGGGTTCGGGGAGCTGTTTTTT. Its translation is CASSAQRDRGFGELFF. Looking up the rest from reference TRBV25-1 and TRBJ2-2 gives the full variable domain: EADIYQTPRYLVIGTGKKITLECSQTMGHDKMYWYQQDPGMELHLIHYSYGVNSTEKGDLSSESTVSRIRTEHFPLTLESARPSHTSQYLCASSAQRDRGFGELFFGEGSRLTVL.